These 23 T cell receptor beta chains share one sample of origin, sequenced in a study of blood T cell repertoires in COVID-19. Sequencing was performed with immunoSEQ multiplex PCR; in TCRdb, only in-frame clones are kept and a portion is missing. This table holds over 200,000 clones, 70% to 90% found once. The specimen was peripheral blood. All receptors derive from a woman aged 45-65 years with active or convalescent COVID-19.

The chain uses TRBV5-1 and TRBJ2-3, with TRBD1 matching over 9 bases. This CDR3 has 15 residues. Trimming at V came to 0 bases and at J to 4 bases, leaving 3 bases not matched to a gene. Germline V CDR1 and CDR2: SGHRS, YFSETQ. Here the CDR3 reads CASSLEGQGADTQYF. For the CDR3, the DNA is TGCGCCAGCAGCTTGGAGGGACAGGGAGCAGATACGCAGTATTTT.

This chain links TRBV10-3 with TRBJ1-1; TRBD1 aligns across 9 bases. The V gene's germline CDR1 is ENHRY and CDR2 SYGVKD. J lost 1 base, V lost 6 bases, and 3 bases had no gene match. The CDR3 covers 14 residues. The CDR3 nucleotides read TGTGCCATCAGGAGGGGACAGGGGAACACTGAAGCTTTCTTT. Encoded protein: CAIRRGQGNTEAFF.

The chain has TRBV5-1 and TRBJ1-5; D is possibly TRBD1 (5 bases). Per the germline V gene, CDR1 is SGHRS and CDR2 is YFSETQ. This CDR3 comprises 15 residues. V was cut by 4 bases and J by 2 bases, with 13 bases left in between. The CDR3 DNA reads as TGCGCCAGCAGCCCTGGAGTGGGGCGCAATCAGCCCCAGCATTTT. Translating gives CASSPGVGRNQPQHF.

The chain uses TRBV2 and TRBJ1-1; D uncertain. Germline V gene lookup returns CDR1 SNHLY and CDR2 FYNNEI. The CDR3 consists of 17 residues. Between the trimmed V and J ends, which lost 0 bases and 8 bases, there was a span of 22 bases. CDR3 sequence: CASSEALRRVLRTEAFF. DNA of the CDR3: TGTGCCAGCAGTGAAGCGCTTCGGAGGGTCCTGAGAACCGAAGCTTTCTTT.

This sequence joins TRBV19 and TRBJ2-5; no reliable D call. Trimming removed 0 bases from V and 3 bases from J, with 8 bases in between. The CDR3 contains 14 residues. CDR1 and CDR2 from the germline V gene are LNHDA and SQIVND (reference sequence). CDR3 bases: TGTGCCAGTAGTATAGAGGCAGGCGAAGAGACCCAGTACTTC. The encoded protein is CASSIEAGEETQYF.

A few counts support this clone. The chain has TRBV18 and TRBJ2-7; D perhaps matches TRBD1 (6 bases). The germline gives CDR1 KGHSH, CDR2 LQKENI. Between the trimmed V and J ends, which lost 3 bases and 3 bases, there was a span of 6 bases. CDR3 length: 12 amino acids. The CDR3 bases are TGTGCCAGCTCACCGGACAGCTACGAGCAGTACGTC. Translating it yields CASSPDSYEQYV.

The V gene is TRBV29-1, the J gene TRBJ2-1; D may be TRBD2 (6 bases). The CDR3 extends over 11 amino acids. Germline CDR1 and CDR2: SQVTM and ANQGSEA. Trimming took 7 bases from V and 6 from J, leaving 10 bases between them. The CDR3 protein is CSAPEGNEQFF. CDR3 in DNA: TGCAGCGCCCCGGAGGGCAATGAGCAGTTCTTC.

The J gene is TRBJ2-5, the V gene TRBV6-5; weak D call: TRBD2 (5 bases). CDR3 length equals 15 residues. V was pared by 0 bases and J by 4 bases, with 12 bases between. The V gene's germline CDR1 is MNHEY and CDR2 SVGAGI. The CDR3 DNA reads TGTGCCAGCAGTTACTCGGCGGGCTCTGGAGAGACCCAGTACTTC. It encodes CASSYSAGSGETQYF.

The chain joins TRBV5-5 to TRBJ2-3, with TRBD1 matching 8 bases. The J segment lost 2 bases and the V segment lost 4 bases, leaving 9 bases of the junction unmatched. Germline values: CDR1 SGHKS, CDR2 YYEKEE (reference sequence). The CDR3 extends over 16 amino acids. The CDR3 loop reads CASSLHGTGPTDTQYF. As DNA, the CDR3 is TGTGCCAGCAGCCTGCACGGGACAGGACCCACAGATACGCAGTATTTT.

J is TRBJ1-6 and V is TRBV5-6; D is ambiguous. Per the germline V gene, CDR1 is SGHDT and CDR2 is YYEEEE. V was cut by 0 bases and J by 10 bases, with 14 bases left in between. The CDR3 sequence is 15 residues long. The CDR3 nucleotides read TGTGCCAGCAGCTTGGGTAGAGGGTTGAACTCACCCCTCCACTTT. It translates to CASSLGRGLNSPLHF. The full variable domain, rest sourced from reference TRBV5-6 and TRBJ1-6, is DAGVTQSPTHLIKTRGQQVTLRCSPKSGHDTVSWYQQALGQGPQFIFQYYEEEERQRGNFPDRFSGHQFPNYSSELNVNALLLGDSALYLCASSLGRGLNSPLHFGNGTRLTVT.

This clone was counted between two and nine times. The chain links TRBV7-2 to TRBJ2-2, with D unclear. Germline V gene sequence: CDR1 SGHTA, CDR2 FQGNSA. Trimming removed 5 bases at V and 0 bases at J, with 10 bases between. The CDR3 runs to 15 residues. CDR3 sequence (DNA): TGTGCCAGCAGCGTTAGCATTTCGAACACCGGGGAGCTGTTTTTT. It yields the protein CASSVSISNTGELFF.

This chain links TRBV11-2 with TRBJ2-1; possible D gene TRBD2, 6 bases. CDR3 length equals 16 residues. Per the germline V gene, CDR1 is SGHAT and CDR2 is FQNNGV. The V gene lost 3 bases and the J gene lost 9 bases, with 21 bases spanning the gap. In DNA, the CDR3 is TGTGCCAGCAGCTTCCGTCCCGCAGGGAGGTTTGGTGAGCAGTTCTTC. Amino acids: CASSFRPAGRFGEQFF.

The genes are TRBV10-3 and TRBJ2-2; no clear D. V was pared by 2 bases and J by 2 bases, with 6 bases between. The germline V gene has CDR1 ENHRY and CDR2 SYGVKD. This CDR3 region has 14 residues. DNA for the CDR3: TGTGCCATCAGTGAGACCAGTAACACCGGGGAGCTGTTTTTT. Its translation: CAISETSNTGELFF.

This chain connects TRBV2 to TRBJ1-5; D is uncertain. CDR1 and CDR2 from the germline V gene are SNHLY and FYNNEI. The length of the CDR3 is 14 residues. Deletions cut 8 bases from V and 0 bases from J, with 11 bases between. The CDR3 coding sequence is TGTGCCAGCGCGGTGGCGTATAGCAATCAGCCCCAGCATTTT. Amino acid sequence: CASAVAYSNQPQHF.

The chain has TRBV28 and TRBJ2-1; 8 bases line up with TRBD1. This CDR3 region has 16 residues. J gave up 8 bases and V 5 bases, and 14 bases lay outside the gene matches. Germline lookup yields CDR1 MDHEN and CDR2 SYDVKM. Written as DNA, the CDR3 is TGTGCCAGCAGTAGGGTTAGAGGACAGGGCATTGATGAGCAGTTCTTC. Its protein is CASSRVRGQGIDEQFF.

The chain's CDR3 is CASNGQVNYGYTF. The CDR3 DNA is TGTGCCAGCAACGGACAGGTTAACTATGGCTACACCTTC. The gene calls are TRBV2 and TRBJ1-2, with 7 bases identical to TRBD1. V was pared by 7 bases and J by 1 base, with 3 bases of the junction left unmatched. Germline V gene sequence: CDR1 SNHLY, CDR2 FYNNEI. The CDR3 extends over 13 amino acids.

This sequence joins TRBV18 and TRBJ2-1, with 7 bases matching TRBD1. Trimming cost V 3 bases and J 4 bases; bases outside gene matches: 9. The germline V gene has CDR1 KGHSH and CDR2 LQKENI. The CDR3 totals 16 residues. The CDR3 loop is CASSPRDSGGYNEQFF. As DNA, the CDR3 is TGTGCCAGCTCACCCCGGGACAGTGGGGGATACAATGAGCAGTTCTTC.

The rearrangement joins TRBV28 to TRBJ2-3; TRBD1 is a possible D gene (7 bases). CDR3 length equals 15 residues. Germline CDR1 and CDR2: MDHEN and SYDVKM. The V end was cut by 2 bases, the J end by 6 bases, with 15 bases between. The CDR3 loop reads CASSLAGQRADTQYF. CDR3 in DNA: TGTGCCAGCAGTTTAGCGGGACAGCGGGCCGATACGCAGTATTTT. Looking up the rest from reference TRBV28 and TRBJ2-3 gives the full variable domain: DVKVTQSSRYLVKRTGEKVFLECVQDMDHENMFWYRQDPGLGLRLIYFSYDVKMKEKGDIPEGYSVSREKKERFSLILESASTNQTSMYLCASSLAGQRADTQYFGPGTRLTVL.

The gene calls are TRBV29-1 and TRBJ2-3; D remains ambiguous. Germline V gives CDR1 SQVTM, CDR2 ANQGSEA. This CDR3 contains 13 residues. With 2 bases removed from V and 1 base from J, the gap between germline ends came to 7 bases. CDR3 in DNA: TGCAGCGTTGAAAGCGCCGGCACAGATACGCAGTATTTT. The encoded protein is CSVESAGTDTQYF.

V usage is TRBV4-1 and J usage is TRBJ1-5; 7 nucleotides agree with TRBD1. CDR3 length: 15 residues. Trimming cost V 0 bases and J 5 bases; bases outside gene matches: 4. Germline V lookup: CDR1 MGHRA, CDR2 YSYEKL. Here the CDR3 reads CASSQDLDRDQPQHF. The CDR3 nucleotides are TGCGCCAGCAGCCAAGACTTAGACAGGGATCAGCCCCAGCATTTT.

This clone was counted a few times. The chain combines TRBV13 with TRBJ1-2; a possible D gene is TRBD1 (6 bases). Germline lookup yields CDR1 PRHDT and CDR2 FYEKMQ (reference sequence). The V end lost 5 bases, the J end lost 3 bases, and 16 bases lay between the germline ends. This CDR3 is 15 amino acids long. The CDR3 DNA follows: TGTGCCAGCAGCGTAAACCTGGCAGGGGACTATGGCTACACCTTC. Protein product: CASSVNLAGDYGYTF. The complete variable domain, with remaining parts taken from reference TRBV13 and TRBJ1-2, reads AAGVIQSPRHLIKEKRETATLKCYPIPRHDTVYWYQQGPGQDPQFLISFYEKMQSDKGSIPDRFSAQQFSDYHSELNMSSLELGDSALYFCASSVNLAGDYGYTFGSGTRLTVV.

This rearrangement joins TRBV19 to TRBJ1-5; D remains ambiguous. The germline CDR1 and CDR2 sequences are LNHDA and SQIVND (reference sequence). Trimming took off 5 bases at V and 6 bases at J, with 8 bases between the two ends. CDR3 size: 12 residues. In DNA, the CDR3 is TGTGCCAGTAGTGGAGATCTTCAGCCCCAGCATTTT. This gives the protein CASSGDLQPQHF. Full variable domain (outside the CDR3, taken from reference TRBV19 and TRBJ1-5): DGGITQSPKYLFRKEGQNVTLSCEQNLNHDAMYWYRQDPGQGLRLIYYSQIVNDFQKGDIAEGYSVSREKKESFPLTVTSAQKNPTAFYLCASSGDLQPQHFGDGTRLSIL.

The gene calls are TRBV6-5 and TRBJ2-1; 9 bases align to TRBD2. J was trimmed by 8 bases and V by 6 bases; bases with no gene match: 8. CDR3 length equals 14 residues. The V gene's germline CDR1 is MNHEY and CDR2 SVGAGI. Here the CDR3 reads CASRLSGSGDEQFF. The CDR3 region has the DNA TGTGCCAGCAGGCTTAGCGGGAGCGGCGATGAGCAGTTCTTC.